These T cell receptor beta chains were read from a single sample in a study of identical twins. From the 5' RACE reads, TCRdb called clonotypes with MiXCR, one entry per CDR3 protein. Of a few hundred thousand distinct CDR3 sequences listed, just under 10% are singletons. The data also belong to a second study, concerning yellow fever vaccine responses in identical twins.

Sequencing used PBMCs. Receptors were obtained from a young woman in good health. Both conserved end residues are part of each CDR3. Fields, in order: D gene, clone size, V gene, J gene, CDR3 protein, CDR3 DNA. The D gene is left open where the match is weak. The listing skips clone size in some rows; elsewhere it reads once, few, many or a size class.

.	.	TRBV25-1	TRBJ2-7	CASSEGGLLRYEQYF	TGTGCCAGCAGTGAAGGTGGGTTATTGAGGTACGAGCAGTACTTC
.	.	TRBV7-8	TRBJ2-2	CASSILLGDSNTGELFF	TGTGCCAGCAGCATCTTATTAGGGGATTCCAACACCGGGGAGCTGTTTTTT
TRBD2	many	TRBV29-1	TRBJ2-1	CSVGLAGGNEQFF	TGCAGCGTCGGGCTAGCGGGAGGCAATGAGCAGTTCTTC
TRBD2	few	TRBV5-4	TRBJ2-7	CASRVAGGALEQYF	TGTGCCAGCAGGGTAGCGGGGGGGGCTCTCGAGCAGTACTTC
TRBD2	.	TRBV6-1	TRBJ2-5	CASTPFTSGQETQYF	TGTGCCAGCACCCCTTTTACTAGCGGACAAGAGACCCAGTACTTC
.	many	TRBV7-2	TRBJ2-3	CASSLVLEGFTDTQYF	TGTGCCAGCAGCTTAGTGCTAGAGGGATTCACAGATACGCAGTATTTT
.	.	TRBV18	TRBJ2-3	CASSQAITDTQYF	TGTGCCAGCTCACAAGCAATCACAGATACGCAGTATTTT
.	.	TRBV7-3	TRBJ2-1	CASSVGTNNEQFF	TGTGCCAGCAGCGTAGGGACAAACAATGAGCAGTTCTTC
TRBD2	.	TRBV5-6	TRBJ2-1	CASSLVGGATNEQFF	TGTGCCAGCAGCTTGGTCGGGGGGGCCACGAATGAGCAGTTCTTC
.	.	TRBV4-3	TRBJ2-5	CASSQQAAAETQYF	TGCGCCAGCAGCCAACAAGCCGCCGCAGAGACCCAGTACTTC
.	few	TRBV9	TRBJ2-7	CASSVDGSDYEQYF	TGTGCCAGCAGCGTAGACGGGAGCGACTACGAGCAGTACTTC
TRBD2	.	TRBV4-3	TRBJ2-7	CASSQVLAGGPHEQYF	TGCGCCAGCAGCCAAGTTTTGGCGGGAGGGCCCCACGAGCAGTACTTC
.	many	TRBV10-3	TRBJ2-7	CAITSTRTAAYEQYF	TGTGCCATCACTTCTACCCGGACGGCCGCCTACGAGCAGTACTTC